This TCR beta chain appears in the sequencing data of a study of T-cell memory formation after mild COVID-19. The germline V and J ends were trimmed by 4 bases and 3 bases, with 13 bases remaining between them. The germline V gene encodes CDR1 MNHEY and CDR2 SVGAGI. This CDR3 comprises 14 residues. Constant-segment primers and 5'RACE yielded cDNA libraries for TCR alpha and TCR beta, each carrying sample barcodes and UMIs. TCRdb ran MiXCR on the 5' RACE reads and lists one entry per CDR3 protein. The profile shows 150,000 or so distinct CDR3 sequences, approximately 25% of them singletons. With respect to this clonotype: The antigen is undetermined.

Whole-study findings and limits: CD4/CD8 balance held among clones contracting day 15 to 85, and later expanders leaned CD4+.

The V and J genes are TRBV6-5 and TRBJ2-7; D remains unclear. The clonotype originates from an adult woman who had mild COVID-19 (a few samples of this study predate the infection). Cell type and time point are not known. Sequenced: PBMCs or a T cell subset sorted from them (not recorded which). CDR3 region: CASSSPVSLYEQYF. The CDR3, as DNA: TGTGCCAGCAGTTCCCCAGTGTCCCTCTACGAGCAGTACTTC.